This T cell receptor (beta chain) was recovered during a study of blood T cells in healthy people across ages. Study details: The capture of about one barcoded beta molecule per two T cells was achieved by template switching.

Next came a second PCR, run for about 7 to 12 cycles, which used a sample-barcoded 5' primer along with a J-beta primer mix. From the 5' RACE reads, TCRdb called clonotypes with MiXCR, one entry per CDR3 protein. The sample yields 750,000 to 1,000,000 distinct CDR3 sequences, about 28% seen once. V lost 3 bases and J 8 bases, leaving 10 bases between the germline ends. The CDR3 spans 11 residues. Germline loops: CDR1 SQVTM, CDR2 ANQGSEA. These data also featured in a second study, about T cells of mothers and their children.

Sequenced: blood. The TCR was taken from a woman aged 40 to 50 in good health. The rearrangement joins TRBV29-1 to TRBJ1-2; the D is unclear. The CDR3 DNA reads as TGCAGCGTTGACTGGGAGAGAGGCTACACCTTC. It yields the protein CSVDWERGYTF.